The entry below gives a single T cell receptor beta chain sequence along with its context. This sample was included in a study of T cells after yellow fever vaccination. TCRdb redid the calling of the 5' RACE reads with MiXCR, one entry per CDR3 protein. The sample shows some 350,000 distinct CDR3 sequences, more than 8.5% of them seen only once. Germline V lookup: CDR1 SGDLS, CDR2 YYNGEE. The CDR3 runs to 16 residues. V gave up 0 bases and J gave up 1 base, with 13 bases separating them. The TCR originated in a man aged 18 to 35 who received the YFV17D yellow fever vaccine. The sequenced sample was PBMCs, obtained on the day of the first yellow fever vaccination. The chain links TRBV9 to TRBJ1-1, with a tentative D call TRBD1 (5 bases). In nucleotides, the CDR3 is TGTGCCAGCAGCGTAGGCGTGGGACGCCCGAACACTGAAGCTTTCTTT. It specifies CASSVGVGRPNTEAFF.